This T cell receptor beta chain is drawn from a study of T cells in Graves' hyperthyroidism and ophthalmopathy. The study's findings and limits: From stable hyperthyroidism, ophthalmopathy was separated by a 13 V-J model. Blood held most thyroid clonotypes expanded above 0.001 frequency.

The PBMCs were sourced from fresh peripheral blood (around 9.9 ml). This clonotype has a count of ten or more. The antigen remains undetermined. Trimming stripped 0 bases from V and 5 bases from J, with 8 bases between. CDR1 is MNHEY and CDR2 is SVGAGI in the germline V gene. There are 14 residues in the CDR3. TCR beta CDR3 regions were amplified from RNA. HTBI primers were used for first-round RT-PCR of the TCR CDR3. TCRdb re-called the multiplex PCR reads with MiXCR, one entry per CDR3 protein. The table includes around 500,000 distinct CDR3 sequences, 13% to 15% detected once. This chain connects TRBV6-5 to TRBJ1-5, with D hard to call. Sequencing was performed on blood. This receptor was obtained from a woman between 18 and 29 years old with Graves' hyperthyroidism. The CDR3 DNA is TGTGCCAGCAGTTACTCAGCCGGTGATCAGCCCCAGCATTTT. Its translation: CASSYSAGDQPQHF.